This T cell receptor beta chain was recorded in a study of T cell responses to AZD1222 COVID-19 vaccine. Broader study findings: Seropositive at baseline were only a handful of AZD1222 recipients.

The protocol was immunoSEQ multiplex PCR, while the TCRdb copy is restricted to in-frame clones and leaves out a portion. The sample carries approximately 150,000 clones, approximately 92% recorded once. Comment on this clone: The antigen is undetermined.

Germline loops: CDR1 LNHDA, CDR2 SQIVND (reference sequence). The CDR3 consists of 14 residues. Trimming removed 6 bases from V and 7 bases from J; junction bases left unmatched: 6. The source material was peripheral blood, sampled 28 days after the second AZD1222 dose. The source of this sequence is an adult who received the AZD1222 COVID-19 vaccine. The V call is TRBV19, the J call TRBJ1-6; the match to TRBD1 covers 7 bases. CDR3 sequence reads: CASRDRTFNSPLHF. Here the CDR3 DNA reads TGTGCCAGTAGGGACAGGACCTTCAATTCACCCCTCCACTTT.